This TCR beta chain is from a study of blood T cell repertoires in COVID-19. Germline CDR1 and CDR2: SGHVS and FNYEAQ. The CDR3 extends over 16 amino acids. Trimming stripped 2 bases from V and 2 bases from J, with 14 bases between. Per the original data handling: Reference gene primer amplification yielded estimated nucleated cell counts. Assay used: immunoSEQ multiplex PCR; TCRdb lists only in-frame clones, some missing. V and J calls and clone size are given by that table; D and trimming were obtained from the DNA. The sample has more than 70,000 clones; over 70% are singletons. The sample comprised peripheral blood. The chain is built from TRBV7-6 and TRBJ2-3, with D maybe TRBD2 (6 bases). The clonotype was recovered from a human donor in a cohort sampled during active COVID-19. The CDR3 coding sequence is TGTGCCAGCAGCTTACTAAATCGGGGGATCACAGATACGCAGTATTTT. It translates to CASSLLNRGITDTQYF.